Listed below are T cell receptor beta chains from one sample, sequenced in a study of shared clonotypes between healthy human individuals. Data came from immunoSEQ multiplex PCR; TCRdb stores just in-frame clones and leaves some out. The profile shows roughly 2,000,000 clones, about 93% of them singletons. Material: naive CD8+ T cells from PBMCs. The receptors were gathered from a man aged 18 to 29 in good health. Some clones in this sample may be carry-over from other donors' samples. CDR3s leave out the opening cysteine and the closing phenylalanine or tryptophan. The order of the fields is clone size, J gene, V gene, CDR3 protein. Expanded clones get a size class; other rows say once, few or many, or leave the size out.

>.|TRBJ1-3|TRBV2
ASSGWGDLGGNTIY
>.|TRBJ1-4|TRBV19
ASSNRRQNEKLF
>once|TRBJ2-6|TRBV27
ASSFTGISGANVLT
>.|TRBJ2-1|TRBV7-2
ASSPRANEQF
>.|TRBJ2-7|TRBV6-1
ASSEMGPSASSYEQY
>few|TRBJ1-1|TRBV9
ASSVGGNPAEAF
>.|TRBJ1-1|TRBV6-1
ASSDRQNTEAF
>.|TRBJ2-3|TRBV27
ASSLQDTDTQY
>once|TRBJ1-1|TRBV7-2
ASSLMVSGTEAF
>.|TRBJ2-1|TRBV10-3
AISESKGAYNEQF
>.|TRBJ1-1|TRBV5-6
ASSSPGKSTEAF
>.|TRBJ2-5|TRBV28
ASSPDGTRIYQETQY
>.|TRBJ2-1|TRBV11-2
ASSLFAGGHEQF
>once|TRBJ2-7|TRBV10-1
ASSLPGPRDTAYEQY
>once|TRBJ1-5|TRBV5-6
ASSWRGAVSNQPQH
>.|TRBJ2-2|TRBV2
ASIASGTPEELF
>.|TRBJ2-3|TRBV13
ASRDRGPGDTQY
>.|TRBJ1-2|TRBV25-1
ASSDPNRKGNYGYT
>.|TRBJ1-3|TRBV11-2
ASSFQRGSGNTIY
>few|TRBJ1-2|TRBV2
ASRGRDLSSTS
>.|TRBJ2-5|TRBV9
ASSTPRTSGSRGRETQY
>.|TRBJ1-2|TRBV10-3
AISEGGIYGYT
>.|TRBJ2-7|TRBV25-1
ASTEGTGTYEQY
>.|TRBJ1-4|TRBV9
ASSVAGGAEKLF
>.|TRBJ2-2|TRBV6-5
ASSKGTYTGELF
>few|TRBJ2-7|TRBV7-9
ASSFPSAGGKSGQY
>.|TRBJ2-7|TRBV7-2
ASSWGTREQY
>.|TRBJ2-7|TRBV19
ASSGTGAPYEQY
>once|TRBJ1-3|TRBV4-1
ASSQDRTGAGNTIY
>.|TRBJ1-5|TRBV9
ASSVGPYSNQPQH
>.|TRBJ1-5|TRBV5-5
ASSSTSGWGNQPQH
>.|TRBJ1-1|TRBV4-3
ASSQEGKKQGWGTEAF
>.|TRBJ1-2|TRBV7-3
ASSLSLLRAYGYT
>.|TRBJ2-1|TRBV7-3
ASSLSWARYNEQF
>.|TRBJ2-7|TRBV27
ASNKRTGSYEQY
>.|TRBJ2-3|TRBV4-3
ASSQVRGGTDTQY
>.|TRBJ2-1|TRBV7-9
ASSLVAVGVEQF
>.|TRBJ1-2|TRBV4-3
ASSPRTPGQGALRWGYT